Each of the 32 T cell receptor beta chains below was sequenced from the same sample in a study of blood T cells in healthy people across ages. Using a J-beta primer mix together with a sample-barcoded 5' primer, a second PCR was run for about 6 to 11 cycles. TCRdb reprocessed the 5' RACE reads via MiXCR and lists one record per CDR3 protein. The profile shows 900,000 to 950,000 distinct CDR3 sequences, 29% of them singletons. The same data also contributed to another study, on T cells of mothers and their children.

The sequenced sample consisted of blood. These receptors all come from a woman in her 40s in good health.

This rearrangement joins TRBV12-3 or TRBV12-4 to TRBJ1-3, with D possibly being TRBD1 (6 bases). CDR3 length: 16 residues. Trimming removed 2 bases at V and 0 bases at J, with 11 bases between. DNA for the CDR3: TGTGCCAGCAGTTTACGGGGGCGGAGCTCTGGAAACACCATATATTTT. Its translation: CASSLRGRSSGNTIYF.

With regard to this clonotype: A much larger clone lies a single base off, so this may be a read error. The chain combines TRBV7-2 with TRBJ2-2; D gene ambiguous. Germline CDR1 SGHTA, CDR2 FQGNSA. This CDR3 region has 16 residues. Trimming removed 7 bases at V and 0 bases at J, with 15 bases between. CDR3 residues: CASKYGRPSNTGELFF. The CDR3 DNA reads as TGTGCCAGCAAGTATGGGCGTCCCTCGAACACCGGGGAGCTGTTTTTT.

The chain carries TRBV29-1 and TRBJ1-1; perhaps TRBD1 as D (6 bases). From germline, CDR1 is SQVTM and CDR2 ANQGSEA. The CDR3 totals 12 residues. Trimming took 4 bases from V and 7 from J, leaving 13 bases between them. CDR3 residues: CSVVVQGFEAFF. In nucleotides, the CDR3 is TGCAGCGTTGTAGTACAGGGTTTTGAAGCTTTCTTT.

The CDR3 is CASSLWGAPFEYEQYF. The CDR3 DNA is TGTGCCAGCAGTTTATGGGGGGCCCCGTTTGAGTACGAGCAGTACTTC. J is TRBJ2-7 and V is TRBV28; perhaps TRBD1 as D (6 bases). Trimming removed 0 bases from V and 4 bases from J, with 16 bases in between. Germline CDR1 and CDR2: MDHEN and SYDVKM. The CDR3 contains 16 residues.

J is TRBJ2-5 and V is TRBV20-1; 10 positions agree with TRBD2. CDR1 is DFQATT and CDR2 is SNEGSKA in the germline V gene (reference sequence). The CDR3 consists of 15 residues. The V segment lost 7 bases and the J segment 9 bases; nucleotides outside the gene matches: 17. The CDR3 region is CSVDSGTSDVGAQYF. The CDR3 coding sequence is TGCAGTGTCGATTCCGGGACTAGCGATGTGGGGGCCCAGTACTTC.

J is TRBJ2-1 and V is TRBV29-1; no reliable D call. This CDR3 region has 12 residues. Germline V gene sequence: CDR1 SQVTM, CDR2 ANQGSEA. Trimming pared 6 bases from V and 10 bases from J, leaving 16 bases between. The CDR3 here is CSVANGIGEQFF. The CDR3 coding sequence is TGCAGCGTCGCCAATGGGATTGGCGAGCAGTTCTTC.

This clonotype appeared many times. V and J are TRBV20-1 and TRBJ2-5, with 11 bases identical to TRBD2. CDR1 and CDR2 (germline): DFQATT, SNEGSKA (reference sequence). V lost 6 bases and J lost 5; bases outside the gene matches: 14. The CDR3 extends over 16 amino acids. The CDR3 region is CSAGGGSGGALETQYF. CDR3 DNA sequence: TGCAGTGCGGGAGGCGGTAGCGGGGGGGCGCTGGAGACCCAGTACTTC.

This clonotype was found many times. V is TRBV28 and J is TRBJ2-7; TRBD1 aligns across 8 bases. Germline V gene lookup returns CDR1 MDHEN and CDR2 SYDVKM. V was pared by 4 bases and J by 6 bases, with 2 bases of the junction left unmatched. The CDR3 covers 12 residues. The CDR3 spells CASSSQGGEQYF. CDR3 nucleotide sequence: TGTGCCAGCAGTTCACAGGGGGGCGAGCAGTACTTC. The complete variable domain, with remaining parts taken from reference TRBV28 and TRBJ2-7, reads DVKVTQSSRYLVKRTGEKVFLECVQDMDHENMFWYRQDPGLGLRLIYFSYDVKMKEKGDIPEGYSVSREKKERFSLILESASTNQTSMYLCASSSQGGEQYFGPGTRLTVT.

To note about this clonotype: A read error is possible here, since a much larger clone lies one base away. The rearrangement uses TRBV10-3 and TRBJ1-2; D is undetermined. The CDR3 extends over 14 amino acids. The V and J ends lost 5 bases and 2 bases respectively, with 12 bases between them. Germline-derived CDR1 and CDR2 are ENHRY and SYGVKD. CDR3 sequence: CAISSIAPNYGYTF. The CDR3 nucleotides are TGTGCCATCAGTTCGATTGCCCCAAACTATGGCTACACCTTC.

The chain recombines TRBV30 with TRBJ1-4; maybe TRBD1 (5 bases). The CDR3 extends over 17 amino acids. Per the germline V gene, CDR1 is GTSNPN and CDR2 is SVGIG (reference sequence). The V and J ends lost 3 bases and 0 bases respectively, with 17 bases between them. The CDR3 sequence is CAWSGAGLLATNEKLFF. CDR3 nucleotide sequence: TGTGCCTGGAGCGGGGCAGGCTTACTTGCAACTAATGAAAAACTGTTTTTT.

For this clonotype: A read error may account for a junction end that differs from germline. The chain is built from TRBV7-3 and TRBJ2-2; no clear D. The CDR3 covers 13 residues. The germline CDR1 and CDR2 sequences are SGHTA and FQGTGA. Here the CDR3 reads CVSSPQRTGELFF. The CDR3, as DNA: TGTGTCAGCAGCCCTCAGAGAACCGGGGAGCTGTTTTTT.

This clonotype has more than one count but fewer than ten. V is TRBV2 and J is TRBJ2-1, with TRBD1 matching over 8 bases. Germline V CDR1 and CDR2: SNHLY, FYNNEI. The CDR3 covers 14 residues. Trimming removed 6 bases from V and 2 bases from J; junction bases left unmatched: 3. The CDR3 sequence: CASRTGDAYNEQFF. The CDR3 nucleotides are TGTGCCAGCAGGACAGGGGACGCCTACAATGAGCAGTTCTTC. The full variable domain, completed using reference TRBV2 and TRBJ2-1, is EPEVTQTPSHQVTQMGQEVILRCVPISNHLYFYWYRQILGQKVEFLVSFYNNEISEKSEIFDDQFSVERPDGSNFTLKIRSTKLEDSAMYFCASRTGDAYNEQFFGPGTRLTVL.

There are a few counts of this clonotype. The chain couples TRBV28 to TRBJ1-5; tentative D call: TRBD1 (5 bases). V was trimmed by 3 bases and J by 5 bases, leaving 11 bases between them. The CDR3 runs 14 residues. Germline V gene lookup returns CDR1 MDHEN and CDR2 SYDVKM. Written as DNA, the CDR3 is TGTGCCAGCAGTTTTCCAGGGTCCGATCAGCCCCAGCATTTT. This encodes CASSFPGSDQPQHF.

This clonotype was picked up a small number of times. This chain links TRBV7-2 with TRBJ2-7; TRBD2 aligns across 7 bases. The CDR3 totals 17 residues. Germline V gene data show CDR1 as SGHTA and CDR2 as FQGNSA. Germline trimming cut 3 bases from V and 4 bases from J; bases unmatched to any gene: 15. As DNA, the CDR3 is TGTGCCAGCAGCTTCACACAGCCGGGACTGGGGGGGTACGAGCAGTACTTC. It encodes CASSFTQPGLGGYEQYF.

In the case of this clonotype: A much larger clonotype is one base distant, so this may be a read error. The chain joins TRBV20-1 to TRBJ2-5; 8 bases agree with TRBD1. CDR1 DFQATT and CDR2 SNEGSKA come from the germline V gene (reference sequence). V shed 5 bases and J 3 bases; nucleotides not matched to a gene: 5. This CDR3 comprises 13 residues. The CDR3 region is CSAAATGEETQYF. CDR3 DNA: TGCAGTGCTGCGGCGACAGGGGAAGAGACCCAGTACTTC.

V is TRBV4-3 and J is TRBJ2-7, with 11 bases that match TRBD2. The CDR3 extends over 13 amino acids. The V and J ends lost 3 bases and 6 bases, in that order; junction bases with no gene match: 1. Germline V gives CDR1 LGHNA, CDR2 YSLEER. In DNA, the CDR3 is TGCGCCAGCAGCCAGGGACTAGCGGCCGAGCAGTACTTC. Residues: CASSQGLAAEQYF.

The rearrangement uses TRBV19 and TRBJ1-2; D unresolved. From germline, CDR1 is LNHDA and CDR2 SQIVND (reference sequence). This CDR3 spans 15 amino acids. Deletions cut 3 bases from V and 4 bases from J, with 15 bases between. As DNA, the CDR3 is TGTGCCAGTAGTATTCGGCAGAACCCACCCTATGGCTACACCTTC. This codes for CASSIRQNPPYGYTF.

Only a few counts were recorded for this clonotype. This rearrangement joins TRBV10-3 to TRBJ1-5, with D maybe TRBD1 (6 bases). The CDR3 sequence is 14 residues long. Germline V lookup: CDR1 ENHRY, CDR2 SYGVKD. V lost 2 bases to trimming and J lost 3 bases, with 8 bases between them. The CDR3 loop is CAISEGGHNQPQHF. The CDR3 bases are TGTGCCATCAGTGAGGGGGGCCACAATCAGCCCCAGCATTTT.

The chain links TRBV12-3 or TRBV12-4 to TRBJ1-4; D may be TRBD1 (5 bases). This CDR3 has 14 amino acids. V shed 8 bases and J shed 7 bases, with 17 bases lying between them. The CDR3 bases are TGTGCCAGCCGGTCGGGAGGGGCCGGTGAAAAACTGTTTTTT. Its translation: CASRSGGAGEKLFF.

The chain employs TRBV7-2 and TRBJ2-1, with 8 bases matching TRBD2. Germline V gene sequence: CDR1 SGHTA, CDR2 FQGNSA. Losses at the gene ends were 0 bases for V and 13 bases for J; bases not matched to a gene: 11. The length of the CDR3 is 15 residues. The CDR3 coding sequence is TGTGCCAGCAGCTTAGCGGGACTAGTCCAAGAGACCCAGTTCTTC. Amino acid sequence: CASSLAGLVQETQFF.

V and J are TRBV10-3 and TRBJ2-3; 9 bases are shared with TRBD1. The CDR3 has 15 residues. With V trimmed by 2 bases and J by 2 bases, 2 bases remained unmatched. Germline-derived CDR1 and CDR2 are ENHRY and SYGVKD. CDR3 sequence reads: CAISEGTGLTDTQYF. In DNA, the CDR3 is TGTGCCATCAGTGAGGGGACAGGGCTCACAGATACGCAGTATTTT.

This clonotype came up many times. The genes are TRBV3-1 and TRBJ2-7; 8 bases are shared with TRBD1. The CDR3 is 15 residues long. J was trimmed by 2 bases and V by 5 bases; bases with no gene match: 8. In germline, CDR1 is LGHDT, CDR2 YNNKEL (reference sequence). The CDR3 region is CASSIRTGLPYEQYF. CDR3 coding DNA: TGTGCCAGCAGCATCCGGACAGGGCTCCCCTACGAGCAGTACTTC.

The chain joins TRBV28 to TRBJ1-1; 8 bases are a match to TRBD1. This CDR3 is 17 amino acids long. The trim removed 3 bases at V and 1 base at J, leaving 10 bases unmatched. CDR1 MDHEN and CDR2 SYDVKM come from the germline V gene. The CDR3 DNA follows: TGTGCCAGCAGTTTGCCCATGGGTACAGGGGGGAACACTGAAGCTTTCTTT. Translating gives CASSLPMGTGGNTEAFF.

The chain couples TRBV5-6 to TRBJ2-7, with 7 bases aligning to TRBD1. The trim removed 10 bases at V and 1 base at J, leaving 11 bases unmatched. This CDR3 comprises 14 residues. Germline loops: CDR1 SGHDT, CDR2 YYEEEE. CDR3 nucleotides: TGTGCCGGCGGAACCGGGACAGTGTCCTACGAGCAGTACTTC. As protein: CAGGTGTVSYEQYF.

This clonotype was seen only a few times. The V and J genes are TRBV20-1 and TRBJ1-1, with 9 bases identical to TRBD1. The CDR3 is 13 residues long. Looked up from germline, CDR1 is DFQATT and CDR2 is SNEGSKA (reference sequence). Trimming took 5 bases from V and 1 from J; bases not matched to a gene: 2. The CDR3, as DNA: TGCAGTGCTTCGGACAGGGGGAACACTGAAGCTTTCTTT. Residues: CSASDRGNTEAFF.

This clonotype was found many times. V gene TRBV7-8 combines with J gene TRBJ2-5, with D unresolved. V was cut by 0 bases and J by 2 bases, with 4 bases left in between. Germline values: CDR1 SGHVS, CDR2 FQNEAQ. CDR3 length: 13 residues. As DNA, the CDR3 is TGTGCCAGCAGCTTAGCGTGGCAAGAGACCCAGTACTTC. Translating gives CASSLAWQETQYF. Full variable domain (outside the CDR3, taken from reference TRBV7-8 and TRBJ2-5): GAGVSQSPRYKVAKRGQDVALRCDPISGHVSLFWYQQALGQGPEFLTYFQNEAQLDKSGLPSDRFFAERPEGSVSTLKIQRTQQEDSAVYLCASSLAWQETQYFGPGTRLLVL.

This clonotype has a single count. This rearrangement joins TRBV20-1 to TRBJ1-5; 10 positions agree with TRBD1. Germline-derived CDR1 and CDR2 are DFQATT and SNEGSKA (reference sequence). The CDR3 has 16 residues. The V segment lost 1 base and the J segment 5 bases; nucleotides outside the gene matches: 8. The CDR3 DNA reads as TGCAGTGCTAGAGCTCGGGACAGGGGTTACGATCAGCCCCAGCATTTT. It yields the protein CSARARDRGYDQPQHF.

The V call is TRBV5-1, the J call TRBJ1-5; maybe TRBD1 (5 bases). Trimming removed 7 bases from V and 1 base from J, with 15 bases in between. The CDR3 loop spans 15 amino acids. Germline assignment: CDR1 SGHRS and CDR2 YFSETQ. In DNA, the CDR3 is TGCGCCAGCCTCAGGGAACCCACGAGCAATCAGCCCCAGCATTTT. This encodes CASLREPTSNQPQHF.

A remark on this clonotype: Possible read error: a much larger clone is one base away. The V and J genes are TRBV29-1 and TRBJ2-5; D is possibly TRBD1 or TRBD2 (5 bases each). Germline V lookup: CDR1 SQVTM, CDR2 ANQGSEA. This CDR3 contains 12 residues. The CDR3 spells CSHEAGRDTQYF. For the CDR3, the DNA is TGCAGTCACGAGGCAGGGAGAGACACCCAGTACTTC.

The table lists this clonotype with many counts. The junction does not match germline at one end; this may be a read error. The chain is built from TRBV24-1 and TRBJ2-7; D not resolved. In germline, CDR1 is KGHDR, CDR2 SFDVKD. CDR3 size: 13 residues. Here the CDR3 reads CASSEVNSYEQYF. CDR3 DNA: TGTGCCTCCAGTGAGGTCAACTCCTACGAGCAGTACTTC.

This clonotype occurred a few times. Mismatch with germline at one junction end may stem from a read error. The rearrangement uses TRBV25-1 and TRBJ1-1; weak D call: TRBD1 (6 bases). From germline, CDR1 is MGHDK and CDR2 SYGVNS. The CDR3 covers 17 residues. The CDR3 DNA reads TGTGCCAGCAGTGACCCTGCAGGGGCAGGAGGGGACACTGGAGCTTTCTTT. This translates into CASSDPAGAGGDTGAFF.

At least ten counts were recorded for this clonotype. The V and J genes are TRBV6-6 and TRBJ2-3; D may be TRBD2 (5 bases). Trimming removed 5 bases at V and 2 bases at J, with 14 bases between. The germline V gene has CDR1 MNHNY and CDR2 SVGAGI (reference sequence). CDR3 size: 15 residues. Here the CDR3 DNA reads TGTGCCAGCAGTCCTGGACTGACACTCACAGATACGCAGTATTTT. This codes for CASSPGLTLTDTQYF.